One sample yielded the 30 T cell receptor beta chains listed below, sequenced in a study of shared clonotypes between healthy human individuals. The protocol was immunoSEQ multiplex PCR, while the TCRdb copy is restricted to in-frame clones and leaves out a portion. The data contain fewer than 550,000 clones, 75% to 80% of them seen just once; the ten biggest clones take up under 15%. Specimen: PBMCs. Receptors originate from a woman aged 40 to 55 in good health. Some clones in this sample may be carry-over from other donors' samples.

The CDR3 coding sequence is TGTGCCAGCAGTTATCCCGAGGGGCGCATGAACACTGAAGCTTTCTTT. Translating gives CASSYPEGRMNTEAFF. The chain recombines TRBV28 with TRBJ1-1; weak D call: TRBD1 (5 bases). The CDR3 contains 16 residues. Deletions cut 4 bases from V and 0 bases from J, with 15 bases between. Germline V gives CDR1 MDHEN, CDR2 SYDVKM.

V and J are TRBV2 and TRBJ2-1; D may be TRBD1 or TRBD2 (5 bases each). The germline V gene has CDR1 SNHLY and CDR2 FYNNEI. The CDR3 is 10 residues long. Trimming took 10 bases from V and 10 from J, leaving 11 bases between them. CDR3 in amino acids: CAKGRDEQFF. As DNA, the CDR3 is TGTGCCAAAGGACGGGACGAGCAGTTCTTC.

This clone was counted a few times. V gene TRBV11-3 combines with J gene TRBJ2-3, with D perhaps TRBD2 (6 bases). The germline V gene encodes CDR1 SGHNT and CDR2 YENEEA. Deletions cut 5 bases from V and 3 bases from J, with 15 bases between. The CDR3 length is 15 residues. For the CDR3, the DNA is TGTGCCAGCAGCCCACGGGGGAAGGGGACAGATACGCAGTATTTT. This translates into CASSPRGKGTDTQYF.

This chain uses TRBV7-9 with TRBJ1-1, with TRBD1 matching 7 bases. The CDR3 has 14 amino acids. Trimming at V came to 5 bases and at J to 7 bases, leaving 10 bases not matched to a gene. Germline CDR1 SEHNR, CDR2 FQNEAQ (reference sequence). CDR3 coding DNA: TGTGCCAGCAGCGTTGACAGGGAACTTGGTGAAGCTTTCTTT. Its translation is CASSVDRELGEAFF.

This clone was counted only a few times. V usage is TRBV2 and J usage is TRBJ1-2; weak D call: TRBD1 (5 bases). V was trimmed by 6 bases and J by 7 bases, leaving 9 bases between them. CDR1 and CDR2 from the germline V gene are SNHLY and FYNNEI. This CDR3 region has 11 residues. The CDR3 DNA sequence: TGTGCCAGCAGCCAGGGCGGTGGCTACACCTTC. Protein product: CASSQGGGYTF.

The chain carries TRBV30 and TRBJ1-3; D not resolved. CDR3 length: 14 residues. With 0 bases removed from V and 4 bases from J, the gap between germline ends came to 10 bases. Germline V gives CDR1 GTSNPN, CDR2 SVGIG (reference sequence). The CDR3 sequence: CAWSVGGYGNTIYF. CDR3 bases: TGTGCCTGGAGTGTAGGAGGGTACGGAAACACCATATATTTT.

The chain couples TRBV7-8 to TRBJ1-1, with 10 bases matching TRBD1. V lost 6 bases, J lost 1 base, and 5 bases stayed unmatched. Germline CDR1 SGHVS, CDR2 FQNEAQ. This CDR3 region has 15 residues. The CDR3, as DNA: TGTGCCAGCAGTTCCCGGACAGGGGGGAACACTGAAGCTTTCTTT. Residues: CASSSRTGGNTEAFF. The variable domain in full, with the rest retrieved from reference TRBV7-8 and TRBJ1-1, is GAGVSQSPRYKVAKRGQDVALRCDPISGHVSLFWYQQALGQGPEFLTYFQNEAQLDKSGLPSDRFFAERPEGSVSTLKIQRTQQEDSAVYLCASSSRTGGNTEAFFGQGTRLTVV.

V and J are TRBV29-1 and TRBJ2-5; D remains ambiguous. This CDR3 contains 13 residues. CDR1 is SQVTM and CDR2 is ANQGSEA in the germline V gene. V lost 2 bases, J lost 1 base, and 8 bases lay in between. CDR3 protein: CSVEFQPQETQYF. For the CDR3, the DNA is TGCAGCGTTGAATTCCAGCCCCAAGAGACCCAGTACTTC.

This rearrangement joins TRBV6-5 to TRBJ1-4; 7 nucleotides match TRBD1. The CDR3 covers 16 residues. CDR1 is MNHEY and CDR2 is SVGAGI in the germline V gene. V gave up 0 bases and J gave up 5 bases; unmatched junction bases: 6. The CDR3 DNA reads TGTGCCAGCAGTTACTCGGCCGGGACAGTAAATGAAAAACTGTTTTTT. This codes for CASSYSAGTVNEKLFF.

The V call is TRBV2, the J call TRBJ2-5; 13 nucleotides align to TRBD2. The germline V gene has CDR1 SNHLY and CDR2 FYNNEI. This CDR3 contains 17 residues. Losses at the gene ends were 6 bases for V and 1 base for J; bases not matched to a gene: 8. The CDR3 sequence: CASRKGTSGAFQETQYF. DNA of the CDR3: TGTGCCAGCAGGAAAGGGACTAGCGGGGCCTTCCAAGAGACCCAGTACTTC. The full variable domain, completed using reference TRBV2 and TRBJ2-5, is EPEVTQTPSHQVTQMGQEVILRCVPISNHLYFYWYRQILGQKVEFLVSFYNNEISEKSEIFDDQFSVERPDGSNFTLKIRSTKLEDSAMYFCASRKGTSGAFQETQYFGPGTRLLVL.

This clone was counted a single time. The rearrangement uses TRBV4-2 and TRBJ2-6; D is perhaps TRBD1 (6 bases). The V and J ends lost 5 bases and 0 bases respectively, with 14 bases between them. Germline-derived CDR1 and CDR2 are LGHNA and YNFKEQ. The CDR3 spans 17 residues. Written as DNA, the CDR3 is TGTGCCAGCAGCTCGACGACAGGACGCTCTGGGGCCAACGTCCTGACTTTC. As protein: CASSSTTGRSGANVLTF.

The rearrangement uses TRBV4-1 and TRBJ2-3, with D unclear. The germline V gene has CDR1 MGHRA and CDR2 YSYEKL. This CDR3 is 12 amino acids long. The ends were cut back, 3 bases at V and 6 bases at J, with 7 bases in the middle. CDR3 bases: TGCGCCAGCAGCCAGCCCGGCGATACGCAGTATTTT. This gives the protein CASSQPGDTQYF.

This chain uses TRBV5-1 with TRBJ1-1, with a weak D call TRBD1 (6 bases). The V and J ends lost 4 bases and 4 bases respectively, with 17 bases between them. CDR3 length equals 15 residues. The germline CDR1 and CDR2 sequences are SGHRS and YFSETQ. In nucleotides, the CDR3 is TGCGCCAGCAGCCCGACAGGAAGCCGGAGCACTGAAGCTTTCTTT. Protein sequence: CASSPTGSRSTEAFF.

The chain joins TRBV19 to TRBJ2-5, with D hard to call. V lost 4 bases to trimming and J lost 4 bases, with 10 bases between them. Per germline, CDR1 LNHDA and CDR2 SQIVND (reference sequence). This CDR3 region has 13 residues. The CDR3 DNA sequence: TGTGCCAGTAGTAATTCAGCCCGAGAGACCCAGTACTTC. As protein: CASSNSARETQYF.

This chain connects TRBV7-2 to TRBJ2-3, with 9 bases identical to TRBD2. V shed 3 bases and J 4 bases; nucleotides not matched to a gene: 8. Germline V gene sequence: CDR1 SGHTA, CDR2 FQGNSA. This CDR3 comprises 16 residues. The CDR3 here is CASSFVLAGLSDTQYF. The CDR3 DNA reads as TGTGCCAGCAGCTTCGTCCTAGCGGGGCTCTCAGATACGCAGTATTTT.

The V gene is TRBV9, the J gene TRBJ1-4; 7 bases align to TRBD1. CDR1 is SGDLS and CDR2 is YYNGEE in the germline V gene. The junction had 7 bases not matched to a gene; V was cut back by 4 bases and J by 7 bases. The CDR3 length is 14 residues. This CDR3 is CASSRGGRTEKLFF. CDR3 in DNA: TGTGCCAGCAGCCGAGGGGGCAGAACTGAAAAACTGTTTTTT.

The rearrangement joins TRBV4-2 to TRBJ2-3; D is undetermined. The germline V and J ends were trimmed by 0 bases and 5 bases, with 6 bases remaining between them. This CDR3 has 13 amino acids. Germline loops: CDR1 LGHNA, CDR2 YNFKEQ. The CDR3 sequence: CASSQEWRDTQYF. The CDR3 DNA is TGTGCCAGCAGCCAAGAATGGCGAGATACGCAGTATTTT.

The chain joins TRBV4-1 to TRBJ2-1; 8 bases agree with TRBD1. V shed 1 base and J 7 bases; nucleotides not matched to a gene: 6. This CDR3 has 15 amino acids. Germline CDR1 MGHRA, CDR2 YSYEKL. In nucleotides, the CDR3 is TGCGCCAGCAGCCAAGCTTCAGGGGGCACGAATGAGCAGTTCTTC. As protein: CASSQASGGTNEQFF.

The chain is built from TRBV7-3 and TRBJ2-1; 7 bases are a match to TRBD2. Per the germline V gene, CDR1 is SGHTA and CDR2 is FQGTGA. This CDR3 is 14 amino acids long. V was pared by 5 bases and J by 4 bases, with 5 bases of the junction left unmatched. CDR3 loop: CASSREGRYNEQFF. The CDR3 coding sequence is TGTGCCAGCAGCAGGGAGGGCCGTTACAATGAGCAGTTCTTC. The complete variable domain, with remaining parts taken from reference TRBV7-3 and TRBJ2-1, reads GAGVSQTPSNKVTEKGKYVELRCDPISGHTALYWYRQSLGQGPEFLIYFQGTGAADDSGLPNDRFFAVRPEGSVSTLKIQRTERGDSAVYLCASSREGRYNEQFFGPGTRLTVL.

This chain uses TRBV21-1 with TRBJ2-7. TRBV21-1 is assigned pseudogene status. The CDR3 has 14 residues. CDR3 loop: CASLSRTAPYEQYF. In DNA form, the CDR3 reads TGTGCCAGCCTCTCCCGGACGGCACCCTACGAGCAGTACTTC.

The chain combines TRBV10-2 with TRBJ2-2; the match to TRBD2 covers 7 bases. CDR1 and CDR2 (germline): WSHSY, SAAADI. This CDR3 comprises 15 residues. Trimming removed 6 bases from V and 1 base from J; junction bases left unmatched: 5. CDR3 in DNA: TGCGCCAGCAGGTCTAGCGGACAGAACACCGGGGAGCTGTTTTTT. Its translation: CASRSSGQNTGELFF.

The chain combines TRBV11-1 with TRBJ1-1, with 7 positions matching TRBD1. The CDR3 consists of 14 residues. Germline values: CDR1 SGHAT, CDR2 FQDESV (reference sequence). V trimming: 6 bases; J trimming: 2 bases; junction bases outside the gene matches: 6. The CDR3 DNA sequence: TGTGCCAGCAGACTTACAGGGGCTAACACTGAAGCTTTCTTT. Protein sequence: CASRLTGANTEAFF.

This clone has only a few counts. The chain is built from TRBV18 and TRBJ2-6, with D possibly TRBD1 on 5 matching bases. CDR3 length: 16 amino acids. The V gene's germline CDR1 is KGHSH and CDR2 LQKENI. Trimming shortened V by 6 bases and J by 4 bases, and 16 bases separated the two germline ends. The CDR3 DNA sequence: TGTGCCAGCTCGTTAGACAGCCTTGGGGGGGCCAACGTCCTGACTTTC. Amino acid sequence: CASSLDSLGGANVLTF.

This sequence joins TRBV11-2 and TRBJ2-5; D may be TRBD1 (5 bases). CDR1 and CDR2 (germline): SGHAT, FQNNGV. Trimming shortened V by 5 bases and J by 2 bases, and 9 bases separated the two germline ends. This CDR3 region has 13 residues. In DNA form, the CDR3 reads TGTGCCAGCAGCGACAGAGCGCAAGAGACCCAGTACTTC. Protein: CASSDRAQETQYF.

This clone has only one observation. The junction and the germline gene differ at one end; a read error may be behind it. V gene TRBV5-1 combines with J gene TRBJ1-1; D call uncertain. Germline CDR1 is SGHRS and CDR2 is YFSETQ. The CDR3 totals 14 residues. This CDR3 is CASSWFGMNTEAFF. The CDR3 DNA is TGTGCCAGCAGCTGGTTCGGGATGAACACTGAAGCTTTCTTT.

The rearrangement joins TRBV18 to TRBJ2-7; the match to TRBD2 covers 16 bases. V dropped 1 base and J dropped 0; count of bases not matched to a gene: 3. This CDR3 spans 18 amino acids. Germline CDR1 is KGHSH and CDR2 is LQKENI. The CDR3 loop reads CASSPRGLAGGGSYEQYF. The CDR3, as DNA: TGTGCCAGCTCACCACGGGGACTAGCGGGAGGGGGCTCCTACGAGCAGTACTTC.

The J gene is TRBJ2-7, the V gene TRBV18; 8 bases line up with TRBD1. The V gene's germline CDR1 is KGHSH and CDR2 LQKENI. V lost 3 bases, J lost 6 bases, and 10 bases stayed unmatched. The CDR3 is 15 residues long. CDR3 nucleotide sequence: TGTGCCAGCTCACCCTTTGGACAGGGCCAGGGCGAGCAGTACTTC. Protein product: CASSPFGQGQGEQYF. Looking up the rest from reference TRBV18 and TRBJ2-7 gives the full variable domain: NAGVMQNPRHLVRRRGQEARLRCSPMKGHSHVYWYRQLPEEGLKFMVYLQKENIIDESGMPKERFSAEFPKEGPSILRIQQVVRGDSAAYFCASSPFGQGQGEQYFGPGTRLTVT.

V is TRBV30 and J is TRBJ1-1; D possibly corresponds to TRBD1 (5 bases). The germline V gene encodes CDR1 GTSNPN and CDR2 SVGIG (reference sequence). The CDR3 loop spans 15 amino acids. V was shortened by 3 bases and J by 5 bases, with 19 bases between the two germline ends. This CDR3 is CAWSQMGQGGTEAFF. The CDR3 DNA sequence: TGTGCCTGGAGCCAAATGGGGCAGGGAGGTACTGAAGCTTTCTTT.

The J gene is TRBJ1-1, the V gene TRBV15, with a possible D match to TRBD1 (5 bases). The V gene lost 0 bases and the J gene lost 2 bases, with 10 bases spanning the gap. CDR3 length: 15 amino acids. Germline values: CDR1 LNHNV, CDR2 YYDKDF (reference sequence). The chain's CDR3 is CATSRDRATNTEAFF. CDR3 bases: TGTGCCACCAGCAGAGACAGGGCAACAAACACTGAAGCTTTCTTT.

Only one count was recorded for this clone. This chain connects TRBV27 to TRBJ2-4, with 7 nucleotides matching TRBD1. CDR1 is MNHEY, CDR2 SMNVEV, per germline (reference sequence). The V gene end was trimmed by 5 bases and the J gene end by 0 bases; junction bases not matched to a gene: 4. The CDR3 spans 15 residues. The DNA of the CDR3 is TGTGCCAGCAGTCCGGGGACAGTAGCCAAAAACATTCAGTACTTC. Its protein product is CASSPGTVAKNIQYF.